A selection of T cell receptor beta chains follows, all from one sample in a study of metastatic and nonmetastatic thyroid tumors. Using MiXCR, TCRdb reanalyzed the PCR reads. The profile shows tens of thousands of clones, approximately 15% of them singletons. Sequenced: blood. The receptor set was obtained from a female donor with papillary thyroid cancer or a benign thyroid nodule (not recorded which). Some clones in this sample may be carry-over from other donors' samples. The CDR3 runs from the conserved cysteine through the conserved F or W. The order of the fields is CDR3 protein, CDR3 DNA, J gene, D gene, V gene, clone size. The D gene is left open where the match is weak. Rows may omit the clone size; those that give it use once, few, many or a size class.

CSARAGTSGNTIYF,TGCAGTGCTAGAGCCGGGACCTCTGGAAACACCATATATTTT,TRBJ1-3,NA,TRBV20-1,NA
CASSGRQGRYEQYF,TGTGCCAGCAGTGGCCGACAGGGCCGTTACGAGCAGTACTTC,TRBJ2-7,TRBD1,TRBV25-1,many
CASRPGGLSNQPQHF,TGTGCCAGCAGGCCCGGGGGGCTCAGCAATCAGCCCCAGCATTTT,TRBJ1-5,NA,TRBV2,many
CASSIGPGSYEQYF,TGTGCCAGTAGTATTGGGCCAGGGAGCTACGAGCAGTACTTC,TRBJ2-7,NA,TRBV19,many
CASSFPGTPDTQYF,TGTGCCAGCAGTTTTCCTGGGACTCCAGATACGCAGTATTTT,TRBJ2-3,NA,TRBV7-3,NA
CSVPRLVVYEQYF,TGCAGCGTTCCCCGACTAGTGGTCTACGAGCAGTACTTC,TRBJ2-7,NA,TRBV29-1,many
CASSQGRSGYTF,TGTGCCAGCAGCCAGGGCAGGAGCGGCTACACCTTC,TRBJ1-2,NA,TRBV3-1,many
CASSGGAGSYNEQFF,TGTGCCAGCAGCGGTGGAGCGGGGTCCTACAATGAGCAGTTCTTC,TRBJ2-1,TRBD2,TRBV2,many
CASSNTSGKYKDTQYF,TGTGCCAGCAGTAATACTAGCGGGAAATATAAAGATACGCAGTATTTT,TRBJ2-3,TRBD2,TRBV11-1,NA
CAGSYSQSYGYTF,TGTGCCGGCAGTTATAGTCAGAGCTATGGCTACACCTTC,TRBJ1-2,NA,TRBV6-5,few
CAWSGGPGSDTQYF,TGTGCCTGGAGTGGAGGACCTGGATCGGATACGCAGTATTTT,TRBJ2-3,NA,TRBV30,many
CSASLGRDEQFF,TGCAGTGCTAGCCTGGGAAGGGATGAGCAGTTCTTC,TRBJ2-1,NA,TRBV20-1,many
CASSPHGQGDFGLPQETQYF,TGTGCCAGCAGCCCCCATGGACAGGGTGATTTTGGACTTCCCCAAGAGACCCAGTACTTC,TRBJ2-5,TRBD1,TRBV12-3/TRBV12-4,many
CATSDRGTTYNEQFF,TGTGCCACCAGTGATCGAGGGACAACCTACAATGAGCAGTTCTTC,TRBJ2-1,NA,TRBV24-1,medium-sized
CASTGAKSTDTQYF,TGTGCCAGTACGGGGGCGAAAAGCACAGATACGCAGTATTTT,TRBJ2-3,NA,TRBV19,few
CASSPAARHTDTQYF,TGTGCCAGCAGCCCCGCGGCCCGGCACACAGATACGCAGTATTTT,TRBJ2-3,NA,TRBV9,many
CASSTRLASTDTQYF,TGTGCCAGCAGCACTAGACTCGCTAGCACAGATACGCAGTATTTT,TRBJ2-3,NA,TRBV7-8,NA
CASSLGQGYETQYF,TGTGCCAGTAGTCTGGGACAGGGATACGAGACCCAGTACTTC,TRBJ2-5,TRBD1,TRBV19,many
CASSEVIYGYTF,TGTGCCAGCAGTGAAGTAATCTATGGCTACACCTTC,TRBJ1-2,NA,TRBV6-1,NA
CASSIGIGAYNEQFF,TGTGCCAGTAGTATAGGAATAGGGGCCTACAATGAGCAGTTCTTC,TRBJ2-1,NA,TRBV19,NA
CASSQASAVSYEQYF,TGTGCCAGCAGCCAAGCATCGGCGGTCTCCTACGAGCAGTACTTC,TRBJ2-7,NA,TRBV3-1,many
CASSDKRTEQFF,TGTGCCAGCAGTGACAAACGTACCGAGCAGTTCTTC,TRBJ2-1,NA,TRBV6-1,few
CASSPAGTGRNEQFF,TGTGCCAGCAGCCCTGCCGGGACAGGGCGAAATGAGCAGTTCTTC,TRBJ2-1,TRBD1,TRBV28,many
CASSDSGQLNSPLHF,TGTGCCAGCAGTGACTCAGGACAGCTTAATTCACCCCTCCACTTT,TRBJ1-6,NA,TRBV6-4,many
CASSEVWWANVGTGVETQYF,TGTGCCAGCAGTGAAGTCTGGTGGGCGAATGTCGGGACAGGGGTTGAGACCCAGTACTTC,TRBJ2-5,TRBD1,TRBV6-1,NA
CASGLSYRWDEGYTF,TGTGCTAGTGGTTTGTCCTATCGTTGGGACGAAGGCTACACCTTC,TRBJ1-2,NA,TRBV12-5,many
CASSIGGYNEQFF,TGTGCCAGCAGCATCGGGGGTTACAATGAGCAGTTCTTC,TRBJ2-1,NA,TRBV11-2,NA
CASSSGGPHPDTQYF,TGCGCCAGCAGCTCGGGAGGACCGCATCCAGATACGCAGTATTTT,TRBJ2-3,TRBD2,TRBV5-1,NA
CARSLSSGRIGEMFF,TGTGCCAGAAGTTTGTCCAGCGGGAGGATCGGGGAGATGTTTTTT,TRBJ2-2,TRBD2,TRBV12-3/TRBV12-4,few
CASSLGGPPNTGELFF,TGTGCCAGCAGCCTTGGGGGGCCGCCGAACACCGGGGAGCTGTTTTTT,TRBJ2-2,NA,TRBV5-4,many
CASSTRDGYYEQYF,TGTGCCAGTAGTACTCGGGACGGGTACTACGAGCAGTACTTC,TRBJ2-7,NA,TRBV19,many
CASSPFIASGSYNEQFF,TGTGCCAGCAGCCCCTTCATAGCTAGCGGGAGTTACAATGAGCAGTTCTTC,TRBJ2-1,TRBD2,TRBV9,many
CASSAVRAGQTYNEQFF,TGTGCCAGCAGCGCCGTTCGTGCGGGACAAACCTACAATGAGCAGTTCTTC,TRBJ2-1,NA,TRBV9,many
CATSRDSVLGQYF,TGTGCCACCAGCAGAGATAGCGTTTTGGGGCAGTACTTC,TRBJ2-7,NA,TRBV15,many
CASSVGSPYEQYF,TGTGCCAGCAGTGTCGGGAGTCCCTACGAGCAGTACTTC,TRBJ2-7,NA,TRBV2,many
CASSRPPGPQHF,TGTGCCAGCAGCCGACCCCCTGGGCCCCAGCATTTT,TRBJ1-5,NA,TRBV28,many
CASSPIPSSYNEQFF,TGTGCCAGTAGTCCCATCCCAAGCTCCTACAATGAGCAGTTCTTC,TRBJ2-1,NA,TRBV19,NA